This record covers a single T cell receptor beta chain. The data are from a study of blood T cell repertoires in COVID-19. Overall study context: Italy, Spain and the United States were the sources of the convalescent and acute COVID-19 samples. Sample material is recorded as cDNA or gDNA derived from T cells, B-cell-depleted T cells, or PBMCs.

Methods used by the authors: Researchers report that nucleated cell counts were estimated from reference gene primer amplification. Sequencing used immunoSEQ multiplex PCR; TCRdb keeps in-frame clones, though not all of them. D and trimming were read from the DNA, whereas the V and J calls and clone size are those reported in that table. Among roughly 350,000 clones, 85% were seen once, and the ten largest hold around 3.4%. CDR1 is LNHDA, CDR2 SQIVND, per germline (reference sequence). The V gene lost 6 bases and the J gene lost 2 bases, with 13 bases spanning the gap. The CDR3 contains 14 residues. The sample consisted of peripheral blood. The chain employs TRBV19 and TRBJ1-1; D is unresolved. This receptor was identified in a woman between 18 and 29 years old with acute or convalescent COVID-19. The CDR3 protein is CASSPGAPNTEAFF. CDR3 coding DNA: TGTGCCAGTAGCCCCGGAGCCCCCAACACTGAAGCTTTCTTT.